The rows below give T cell receptor beta chains drawn from one sample of a study. This table comes from immunoSEQ multiplex PCR, and its TCRdb copy is limited to in-frame clones, with some not included. The sample shows about 68,000 clones, about 93% of them seen only once. The specimen was PBMCs. The receptors come from a man in his forties with rheumatoid arthritis. The CDR3 runs from the conserved cysteine through the conserved F or W. The D gene is left open where the match is weak. Where a row states a size, it is once, few, many or the class of an expanded clone; other rows omit it.

clone_size	v_call	d_call	j_call	cdr3_aa	cdr3_nt
.	TRBV19	TRBD1	TRBJ2-7	CASSMETGGYEQYF	TGTGCCAGTAGTATGGAGACAGGGGGCTACGAGCAGTACTTC
.	TRBV30	.	TRBJ2-7	CAWSATLYEQYF	TGTGCCTGGAGTGCCACCCTATACGAGCAGTACTTC
.	TRBV3-1/TRBV3-2	.	TRBJ2-3	CASSLRGQGADTQYF	TGTGCCAGCAGCCTGCGGGGGCAGGGGGCAGATACGCAGTATTTT
.	TRBV24-1	TRBD2	TRBJ2-3	CATNLTSGPTDTQYF	TGTGCCACCAATTTGACTAGCGGACCCACAGATACGCAGTATTTT
.	TRBV2	.	TRBJ1-1	CASSVRMWTEAFF	TGTGCCAGCAGTGTAAGAATGTGGACTGAAGCTTTCTTT
.	TRBV5-4	TRBD1	TRBJ1-2	CASSLLDRGVLGYTF	TGTGCCAGCAGCTTGCTGGACAGGGGAGTGCTGGGCTACACCTTC
.	TRBV11-2	TRBD1	TRBJ2-7	CASSPDRGFHEQYF	TGTGCCAGCAGCCCGGACAGGGGTTTCCACGAGCAGTACTTC
.	TRBV2	.	TRBJ2-2	CASRLERAGTGELFF	TGTGCCAGCAGATTGGAAAGGGCGGGGACCGGGGAGCTGTTTTTT
once	TRBV28	.	TRBJ1-5	CASTRGFQPQHF	TGTGCCAGCACTAGGGGGTTTCAGCCCCAGCATTTT
.	TRBV5-1	TRBD2	TRBJ2-3	CASSSYSTSGSADTQYF	TGCGCCAGCAGCTCGTACTCGACTAGCGGGAGTGCAGATACGCAGTATTTT
.	TRBV13	TRBD2	TRBJ2-7	CASTSGLSYEQYF	TGTGCCAGTACTAGCGGATTATCCTACGAGCAGTACTTC
.	TRBV6-4	.	TRBJ2-5	CASSDSPGSQETQYF	TGTGCCAGCAGTGACTCCCCGGGTTCACAAGAGACCCAGTACTTC
.	TRBV13	.	TRBJ1-1	CASSLGGNTEAFF	TGTGCCAGCAGCTTAGGAGGGAACACTGAAGCTTTCTTT
.	TRBV5-1	.	TRBJ2-1	CASSSPDGTYNEQFF	TGCGCCAGCAGCTCCCCGGACGGCACCTACAATGAGCAGTTCTTC
.	TRBV10-3	TRBD2	TRBJ2-1	CAISALLAGGDNEQFF	TGTGCCATCAGTGCCCTCCTAGCGGGGGGGGACAATGAGCAGTTCTTC
once	TRBV9	TRBD2	TRBJ2-1	CASSALSGRVYNEQFF	TGTGCCAGCAGCGCCCTCAGCGGGAGGGTTTACAATGAGCAGTTCTTC